This T cell receptor beta chain comes out of a study of blood T cells in healthy people across ages. This CDR3 region has 15 residues. Germline V gene lookup returns CDR1 LGHNA and CDR2 YNFKEQ. V lost 0 bases and J 0 bases, leaving 7 bases between the germline ends. A second about 7 to 11 cycle PCR used barcoded and J-beta primers. TCRdb re-called the 5' RACE reads through MiXCR, storing one row per CDR3 protein. In the table there are a few hundred thousand distinct CDR3 sequences, around 27% of which are singletons. These data are also associated with another study on T cells of mothers and their children. From that paper: Detection yielded no persistent microchimeric T cell clones.

The genes are TRBV4-2 and TRBJ2-3, with D possibly matching TRBD2 (5 bases). The sequenced sample was blood. The receptor was isolated from a boy between 2 and 10 years old in good health. CDR3 sequence reads: CASSQEPGSTDTQYF. The CDR3 DNA sequence: TGTGCCAGCAGCCAAGAACCGGGGAGCACAGATACGCAGTATTTT.